This T cell receptor (beta chain) was recorded in a study of T cell responses to AZD1222 COVID-19 vaccine (dated by TCRdb to 2020 to 2022). About the study as a whole: AZD1222 recipients with second doses at about 4 weeks or about 12 weeks were pooled, because spike-specific TCR depth and breadth did not differ between schedules. Trial participants were enrolled by age into subgroups of 18-55, 56-69 and 70-plus years, and roughly 150, 30 and 60 TCR-sequenced participants, respectively, were included in these subgroups. A total of 230 or so trial participants underwent TCR sequencing, of whom some 210 received two doses of AZD1222 and about 25 received two doses of the MenACWY control vaccine.

There are 10 amino acids in the CDR3, from cysteine to phenylalanine inclusive. The retained sequence is limited to the CDR3, 30 bases, with the frame set at the first base. CDR1 and CDR2 are read off the germline V gene as SQVTM and ANQGSEA. Between the V and J ends, shortened by 4 bases and 7 bases respectively, the junction contains 7 bases. Interpreted using the paper, the time point label stands for: baseline before first vaccination. Vaccinee samples came from UK trials COV001 and COV002, including a single-blind randomized controlled phase 2/3 trial of AZD1222 (ChAdOx1 nCoV-19) in healthy adults. Trial participant PBMC samples were collected at day 0 and day 28 after the second dose for TCRbeta chain sequencing. On this clone itself: The antigen it recognizes is unknown. It has no much larger one-base neighbor in the sample; base qualities were not kept.

The CDR3 regions of human TCRbeta chains were analyzed by immunosequencing. Per the original workflow: Repertoire TCRs were checked for matches against a reference library of SARS-CoV-2-specific TCRs that had been generated using the MIRA antigen-specificity platform. Breadth meant the fraction of unique TCRs that were SARS-CoV-2-associated, whereas depth meant the fraction of total T cells that were SARS-CoV-2-associated. Using the MIRA data, each spike-specific TCR was mapped to the spike region that the TCR reacts to and placed in a CD4 or CD8 class. Log10-transformed breadth and depth values were compared by one-way ANOVA with Sidak's multiple comparisons tests. Drawn from immuneACCESS, this table holds only the in-frame rearrangements with V and J called that TCRdb kept. Clones are partly lost; checked studies trace under half to an unresolved V gene and leave the rest unexplained. Clone size and V and J calls were adopted from that table, with D and trimming inferred from the DNA. This sample is represented by roughly 81,000 clones; 80% to 90% of them were singletons. The ten largest make up roughly 15% of the sample.

Study-level results and caveats: Because no samples from the day 14 peak response were available, repertoires could be characterized only after the peak T cell response. In the small 56-69-year group, the increase in depth fell short of significance, most likely because of low power. After two AZD1222 doses, spike-specific TCR breadth and depth were significantly higher than at day 0 and than in MenACWY recipients. Reportedly, close to half of the unique spike-specific TCRs recognized epitopes lying outside the regions that are mutated in the B.1.351 and B.1.1.7 variants. Conclusions about previously exposed vaccinees are limited because only six or seven AZD1222 recipients were SARS-CoV-2 seropositive at baseline. The whole spike protein was spanned by vaccine-associated CD4 TCRs, and dominant responses were seen in regions 160-218 and 743-854. Participants were mostly white British and included more females than males, and it was suggested by the authors that clonal diversity may have been underestimated.

The clonotype comes from an adult in good health. Sequences were derived from peripheral blood, sampled on day 0 of AZD1222 vaccination. The rearrangement combines TRBV29-1 with TRBJ1-1, with the identity of the D gene unclear. The CDR3 reads CSVGRVEAFF. The base sequence is TGCAGCGTTGGGCGAGTTGAAGCTTTCTTT.